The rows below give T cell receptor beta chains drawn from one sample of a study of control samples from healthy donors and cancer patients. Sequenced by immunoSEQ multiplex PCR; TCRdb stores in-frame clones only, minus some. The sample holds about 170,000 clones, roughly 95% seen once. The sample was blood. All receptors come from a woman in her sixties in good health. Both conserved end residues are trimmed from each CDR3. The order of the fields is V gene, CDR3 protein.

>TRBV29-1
SAGLATEAF
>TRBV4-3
ASSQDQWSDTQY
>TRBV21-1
ASSKAGRPRGETQY
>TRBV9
ASSVSNGGSPLH
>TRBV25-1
ASRSYYEQY
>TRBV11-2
ASSSGWGTGELF
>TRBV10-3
AIKAGDQGEQY
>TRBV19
ASRGGSYEQY
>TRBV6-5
ASSYSHPSSGNTIY
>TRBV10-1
ASRRQGPPPLH
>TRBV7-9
ASSLQTEAF
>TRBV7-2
ASSLMPTSGGSYEQY
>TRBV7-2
ASSKDRGRFGYT
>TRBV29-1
STVQGNEQY
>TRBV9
ASSVSTGGVDTQY
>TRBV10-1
ASSAGYNEQF
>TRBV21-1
ASSFRTTDNEQF
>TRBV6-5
ASSYIGSSQETQY
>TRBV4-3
ASSQDRGTSGRDTQY
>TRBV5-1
ASSFGDRATNEKLF
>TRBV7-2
ASKQQNSGNTIY
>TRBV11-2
ASSLDGLAGGTLAKNIQY